This T cell receptor beta chain is drawn from a study of blood T cell repertoires in COVID-19. In the original workflow: Amplified reference gene primers provided the basis for estimating nucleated cell counts. The assay was immunoSEQ multiplex PCR, and TCRdb's table has in-frame clones only and misses some. D and trimming come from the DNA, and the V and J calls and clone size come from that table. The profile shows about 99,000 clones, roughly four fifths of them singletons. Germline assignment: CDR1 LNHNV and CDR2 YYDKDF (reference sequence). The CDR3 consists of 16 residues. The ends were cut back, 1 base at V and 0 bases at J, with 12 bases in the middle.

The TCR was taken from an elderly woman with active or convalescent COVID-19. This chain links TRBV15 with TRBJ1-1; D uncertain. The sequenced sample was peripheral blood. The CDR3 sequence is CATSRVRHSMNTEAFF. CDR3 DNA: TGTGCCACCAGCAGAGTCCGACACTCCATGAACACTGAAGCTTTCTTT.